This T cell receptor beta chain was obtained from a study of T cell responses to AZD1222 COVID-19 vaccine. The study's findings and limits: White British ancestry dominated among donors, who included more females, and clonal diversity was possibly underestimated. The reported proportion of spike-specific TCRs targeting unmutated variant regions was nearly half.

The CDR3 has 13 residues. Germline V gene sequence: CDR1 SGHDN, CDR2 FVKESK. V was pared by 4 bases and J by 0 bases, with 6 bases between. The assay was immunoSEQ multiplex PCR, and TCRdb's table has in-frame clones only and misses some. The sample consists of approximately 200,000 clones, approximately 89% of them appearing once. The analysis combined second doses at about 4 or about 12 weeks. This clone was detected only once. Its antigen is unidentified. The chain has TRBV14 and TRBJ1-1; no definite D call. The clonotype comes from an adult who received the AZD1222 COVID-19 vaccine. The input for sequencing was peripheral blood, taken 28 days after the second AZD1222 dose. CDR3 bases: TGTGCCAGCAGCCTCACTTTGAACACTGAAGCTTTCTTT. It yields the protein CASSLTLNTEAFF.